This T cell receptor beta chain was observed in a study of blood T cell repertoires in COVID-19. Ages ranged from about 18 to 89 years, with residence in about two dozen US areas. The study recruited exposed participants who had met a COVID-19 case within 2 weeks before entry. Trimming took off 4 bases at V and 6 bases at J, with 13 bases between the two ends. Germline V CDR1 and CDR2: SGHTA, FQGNSA. The CDR3 has 14 amino acids. As originally analysed: It was from reference gene primer amplification that nucleated cell counts were estimated. Assay: immunoSEQ multiplex PCR; the TCRdb copy retains only in-frame clones and omits some. V and J calls and clone size are as listed in that table; D and trimming were resolved from the DNA. The sample yields 200,000 to 300,000 clones, around four fifths seen once.

The sequence was collected from a woman in her forties who had been exposed to COVID-19. What was sequenced was PBMCs or T cells enriched from blood (not recorded which). The rearrangement joins TRBV7-2 to TRBJ2-4; TRBD2 is a possible D gene (7 bases). CDR3 amino acids: CASSSRGAGNIQYF. In DNA, the CDR3 is TGTGCCAGCAGCTCACGGGGGGCCGGAAACATTCAGTACTTC.